The 5 T cell receptor beta chains below all came from one sample that was sequenced in a study of blood T cell repertoires in COVID-19. Generated by immunoSEQ multiplex PCR, the TCRdb table keeps only in-frame clones and is missing some. The sample yields a few hundred thousand clones, approximately 89% seen once. Sequencing used peripheral blood. Receptors originate from a woman aged 55-70 years with COVID-19, enrolled during active disease.

This clone was found once. The V call is TRBV4-1, the J call TRBJ1-1; D possibly corresponds to TRBD1 (6 bases). V was shortened by 1 base and J by 0 bases, with 15 bases between the two germline ends. Germline CDR1 MGHRA, CDR2 YSYEKL. CDR3 length: 17 amino acids. The CDR3 sequence is CASSQGGQGPMNTEAFF. DNA for the CDR3: TGCGCCAGCAGCCAAGGGGGGCAGGGCCCCATGAACACTGAAGCTTTCTTT.

V and J are TRBV28 and TRBJ1-1; D is unresolved. The CDR3 contains 12 residues. Looked up from germline, CDR1 is MDHEN and CDR2 is SYDVKM. Trimming shortened V by 3 bases and J by 5 bases, and 7 bases separated the two germline ends. The CDR3 DNA reads as TGTGCCAGCAGTTTCCTCAGGACTGAAGCTTTCTTT. Protein product: CASSFLRTEAFF.

This chain joins TRBV5-1 and TRBJ2-2; D not resolved. CDR3 length: 14 residues. The germline V and J ends were trimmed by 0 bases and 4 bases, with 7 bases remaining between them. CDR1 and CDR2 (germline): SGHRS, YFSETQ. The CDR3: CASSLGSATGELFF. DNA of the CDR3: TGCGCCAGCAGCTTGGGCAGCGCCACCGGGGAGCTGTTTTTT.

The chain joins TRBV9 to TRBJ2-2; D is possibly TRBD2 (6 bases). Trimming cost V 3 bases and J 6 bases, with 15 bases left between them. This CDR3 is 15 amino acids long. The germline V gene encodes CDR1 SGDLS and CDR2 YYNGEE. DNA for the CDR3: TGTGCCAGCAGCGAAGCGGGCATGAGCGCCGGGGAGCTGTTTTTT. It specifies CASSEAGMSAGELFF.

Note on this clone: The sample holds other DNA sequences that translate to the same CDR3. The rearrangement links TRBV29-1 to TRBJ1-5; D unresolved. The germline V and J ends were trimmed by 1 base and 4 bases, with 8 bases remaining between them. This CDR3 is 13 amino acids long. Germline loops: CDR1 SQVTM, CDR2 ANQGSEA. The CDR3 loop is CSVEGSGNQPQHF. The DNA of the CDR3 is TGCAGCGTTGAAGGGTCGGGAAATCAGCCCCAGCATTTT.